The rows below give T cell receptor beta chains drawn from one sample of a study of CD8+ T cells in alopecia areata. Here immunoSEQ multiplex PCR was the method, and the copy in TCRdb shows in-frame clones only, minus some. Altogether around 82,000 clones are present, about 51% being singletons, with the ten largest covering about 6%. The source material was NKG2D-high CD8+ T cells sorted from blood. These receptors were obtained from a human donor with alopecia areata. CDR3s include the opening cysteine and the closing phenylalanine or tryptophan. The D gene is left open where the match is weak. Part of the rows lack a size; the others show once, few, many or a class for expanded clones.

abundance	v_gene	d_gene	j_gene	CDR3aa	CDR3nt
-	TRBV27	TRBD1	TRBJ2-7	CASSLFGDSTYEQYF	TGCGCCAGCAGTTTGTTTGGGGACAGTACCTACGAGCAGTACTTC
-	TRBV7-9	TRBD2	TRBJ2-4	CASSLAAGGSFSKNIQYF	TGTGCCAGCAGCTTAGCGGCGGGGGGGAGTTTTTCCAAAAACATTCAGTACTTC
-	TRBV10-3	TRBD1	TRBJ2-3	CAISDPDREQDTQYF	TGTGCCATCAGTGATCCGGACAGGGAGCAAGATACGCAGTATTTT
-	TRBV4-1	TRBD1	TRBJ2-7	CASSQDGGRDRDTYEQYF	TGCGCCAGCAGCCAAGATGGAGGTCGGGACAGGGACACCTACGAGCAGTACTTC
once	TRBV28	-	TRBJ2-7	CASSLVEVHEQYF	TGTGCCAGCAGCCTCGTTGAGGTCCACGAGCAGTACTTC
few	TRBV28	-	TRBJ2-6	CASSPGAGANVLTF	TGTGCCAGCAGTCCAGGGGCTGGGGCCAACGTCCTGACTTTC
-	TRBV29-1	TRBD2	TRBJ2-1	CSVNRPGLAGIFF	TGCAGCGTTAACCGACCGGGACTAGCGGGAATATTCTTC
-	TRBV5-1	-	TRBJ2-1	CASAEGSEQFF	TGCGCCAGCGCGGAGGGTAGTGAGCAGTTCTTC
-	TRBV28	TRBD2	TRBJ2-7	CASRTSGRTYEQYF	TGTGCCAGCAGGACTAGCGGACGAACCTACGAGCAGTACTTC
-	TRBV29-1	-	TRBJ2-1	CSLLLLDTNNEQFF	TGCAGCCTCCTCCTATTGGACACTAACAATGAGCAGTTCTTC
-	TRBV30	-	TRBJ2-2	CAWAPGTNTGELFF	TGTGCCTGGGCCCCGGGGACTAACACCGGGGAGCTGTTTTTT
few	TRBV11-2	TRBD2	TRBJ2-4	CASSSGTSEGDIQYF	TGTGCCAGCAGCTCCGGGACTAGCGAAGGGGACATTCAGTACTTC
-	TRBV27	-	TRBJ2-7	CASRWVGSTPFYEQYF	TGTGCCAGCAGATGGGTGGGCTCCACCCCCTTCTACGAGCAGTACTTC
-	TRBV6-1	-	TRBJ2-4	CASSPTLAKNIQYF	TGTGCCAGCAGCCCGACACTAGCCAAAAACATTCAGTACTTC
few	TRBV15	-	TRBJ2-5	CATHVRGQETQYF	TGTGCCACCCACGTTAGGGGGCAAGAGACCCAGTACTTC
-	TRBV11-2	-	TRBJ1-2	CATNEGVLYGYTF	TGTGCCACCAATGAGGGAGTTTTATATGGCTACACCTTC
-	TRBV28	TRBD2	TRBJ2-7	CASSPLAGPYEQYF	TGTGCCAGCAGTCCCCTAGCGGGACCTTACGAGCAGTACTTC
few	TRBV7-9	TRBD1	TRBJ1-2	CASSPAGGYGYTF	TGTGCCAGCAGCCCGGCAGGGGGCTATGGCTACACCTTC
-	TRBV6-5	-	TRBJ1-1	CASSYSNPHTEAFF	TGTGCCAGCAGTTACTCGAACCCGCACACTGAAGCTTTCTTT
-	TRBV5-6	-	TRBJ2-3	CASSPGQHPTDTQYF	TGTGCCAGCAGCCCCGGACAACACCCCACAGATACGCAGTATTTT
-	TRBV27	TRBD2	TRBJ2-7	CASGYSGTPYEQYF	TGTGCCAGCGGATATAGCGGGACCCCCTACGAGCAGTACTTC
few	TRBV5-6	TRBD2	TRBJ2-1	CASSFAGGIYNEQFF	TGTGCCAGCAGCTTCGCGGGAGGAATCTACAATGAGCAGTTCTTC
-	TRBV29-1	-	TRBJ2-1	CSVAWAGTYNEQFF	TGCAGCGTTGCGTGGGCCGGTACCTACAATGAGCAGTTCTTC
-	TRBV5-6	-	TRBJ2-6	CASSLVGAGANVLTF	TGTGCCAGCAGCTTGGTCGGTGCGGGGGCCAACGTCCTGACTTTC
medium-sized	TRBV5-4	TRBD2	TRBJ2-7	CASSNQAGAYEQYF	TGTGCCAGCAGCAACCAAGCGGGGGCCTACGAGCAGTACTTC
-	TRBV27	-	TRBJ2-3	CASSKTITDTQYF	TGTGCCAGCAGTAAGACCATCACAGATACGCAGTATTTT
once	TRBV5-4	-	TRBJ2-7	CASSLESNYEQYF	TGTGCCAGCAGCTTAGAGTCGAACTACGAGCAGTACTTC
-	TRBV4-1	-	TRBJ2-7	CASSQAGVEQYF	TGCGCCAGCAGCCAAGCAGGGGTCGAGCAGTACTTC
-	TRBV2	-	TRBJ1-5	CASRDRYYSNQPQHF	TGTGCCAGCAGAGACAGATATTATAGCAATCAGCCCCAGCATTTT
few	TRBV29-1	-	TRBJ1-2	CSVEQGGANYGYTF	TGCAGCGTTGAGCAGGGTGGCGCTAACTATGGCTACACCTTC
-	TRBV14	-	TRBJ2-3	CASSQGVITDTQYF	TGTGCCAGCAGCCAAGGTGTAATCACAGATACGCAGTATTTT
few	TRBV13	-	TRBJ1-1	CASSSAGGLNTEAFF	TGTGCCAGCAGTTCCGCGGGGGGCCTGAACACTGAAGCTTTCTTT
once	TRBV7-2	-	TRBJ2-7	CASSLLSDSSYEQYF	TGTGCCAGCAGCTTATTATCGGACAGTTCCTACGAGCAGTACTTC
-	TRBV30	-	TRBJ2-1	CASDRSSYNEQFF	TGTGCCTCAGACAGGAGCTCCTACAATGAGCAGTTCTTC
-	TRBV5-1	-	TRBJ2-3	CASSLIADTQYF	TGCGCCAGCAGCTTAATTGCAGATACGCAGTATTTT
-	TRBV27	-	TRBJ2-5	CASSFHRQETQYF	TGTGCCAGCAGTTTCCACCGGCAAGAGACCCAGTACTTC
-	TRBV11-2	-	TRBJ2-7	CASSAADLQYF	TGTGCCAGCAGCGCCGCCGACTTGCAGTACTTC
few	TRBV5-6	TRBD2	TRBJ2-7	CASSPTSGSYEQYF	TGTGCCAGCAGCCCAACTAGCGGGAGCTACGAGCAGTACTTC
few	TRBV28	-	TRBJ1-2	CASSRRNYGYTF	TGTGCCAGCAGTCGGAGAAACTATGGCTACACCTTC
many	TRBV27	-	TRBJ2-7	CASSFNRAYEQYF	TGTGCCAGCAGTTTTAACAGGGCCTACGAGCAGTACTTC
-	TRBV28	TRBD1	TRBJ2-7	CASSKDRPYEQYF	TGTGCCAGCAGCAAGGACAGGCCCTACGAGCAGTACTTC
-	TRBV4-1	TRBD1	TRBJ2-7	CASSQDVGPGQAYYEQYF	TGCGCCAGCAGCCAAGATGTAGGCCCGGGACAGGCCTACTACGAGCAGTACTTC
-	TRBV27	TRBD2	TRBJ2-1	CASLAGASNEQFF	TGTGCCAGTCTAGCGGGGGCCAGCAATGAGCAGTTCTTC
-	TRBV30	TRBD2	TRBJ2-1	CAWSSPASGVYNEQFF	TGTGCCTGGAGTTCCCCCGCTAGCGGAGTCTACAATGAGCAGTTCTTC
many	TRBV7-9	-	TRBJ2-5	CASSRSERETQYF	TGTGCCAGCAGCCGATCCGAACGAGAGACCCAGTACTTC
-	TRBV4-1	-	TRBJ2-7	CASSQATDSYEQYF	TGCGCCAGCAGCCAAGCTACGGACTCCTACGAGCAGTACTTC
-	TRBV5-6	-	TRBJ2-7	CASSLQGEQYF	TGTGCCAGCAGCCTTCAAGGCGAGCAGTACTTC
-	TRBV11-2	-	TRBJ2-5	CASSLGGWEQETQYF	TGTGCCAGCAGCTTAGGGGGCTGGGAACAAGAGACCCAGTACTTC
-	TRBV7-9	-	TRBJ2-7	CASSLGPEQYF	TGTGCCAGCAGCTTAGGACCCGAGCAGTACTTC
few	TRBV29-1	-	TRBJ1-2	CSVRTARDYGYTF	TGCAGCGTTCGGACAGCTCGGGACTATGGCTACACCTTC
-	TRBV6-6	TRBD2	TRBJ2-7	CASSLAGALYEQYF	TGTGCCAGCAGTTTAGCGGGAGCCCTCTACGAGCAGTACTTC
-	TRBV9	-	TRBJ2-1	CASSPRDWGINNEQFF	TGTGCCAGCAGCCCCCGAGATTGGGGGATTAACAATGAGCAGTTCTTC
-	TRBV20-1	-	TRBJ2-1	CSAPWGDEQFF	TGCAGTGCTCCTTGGGGCGATGAGCAGTTCTTC
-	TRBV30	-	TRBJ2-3	CASEYTDTQYF	TGTGCCAGCGAATACACAGATACGCAGTATTTT
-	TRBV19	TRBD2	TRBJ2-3	CASSIRWASGGTDTQYF	TGTGCCAGTAGTATACGATGGGCTAGCGGGGGCACAGATACGCAGTATTTT